Listed here are 21 T cell receptor beta chains from one sample, sequenced in a study of neurological immune-mediated disorders. TCRdb reanalysed the 5' RACE reads using MiXCR and keeps one entry per CDR3 protein. The repertoire holds about 79,000 distinct CDR3 sequences, with over 12% as singletons. Sequenced material: PBMCs. The receptors come from a woman in her forties or fifties in good health.

This clonotype was picked up many times. CDR3 loop: CASSFALTGSGANVLTF. CDR3 coding DNA: TGTGCCAGCAGCTTCGCACTTACCGGCTCTGGGGCCAACGTCCTGACTTTC. The chain recombines TRBV5-5 with TRBJ2-6; no firm D call. Per the germline V gene, CDR1 is SGHKS and CDR2 is YYEKEE (reference sequence). Trimming removed 2 bases from V and 0 bases from J, with 12 bases in between. The CDR3 has 17 residues.

This clonotype occurred many times. The chain recombines TRBV24-1 with TRBJ2-3, with 12 bases fitting TRBD1. This CDR3 spans 17 amino acids. V dropped 3 bases and J dropped 1; count of bases not matched to a gene: 4. Per the germline V gene, CDR1 is KGHDR and CDR2 is SFDVKD. The CDR3: CATSDPGQGAGTDTQYF. The CDR3 nucleotides read TGTGCCACCAGTGATCCGGGACAGGGGGCCGGCACAGATACGCAGTATTTT.

This clonotype was observed many times. This chain connects TRBV20-1 to TRBJ2-5, with D maybe TRBD2 (5 bases). Per the germline V gene, CDR1 is DFQATT and CDR2 is SNEGSKA (reference sequence). Between the trimmed V and J ends, which lost 8 bases and 6 bases, there was a span of 19 bases. The CDR3 is made up of 13 amino acids. CDR3 in amino acids: CSSKVAGAKTQYF. For the CDR3, the DNA is TGCAGTTCTAAAGTCGCGGGCGCCAAGACCCAGTACTTC.

There are many counts of this clonotype. This rearrangement joins TRBV3-1 to TRBJ1-5; 7 bases fit TRBD1. Germline CDR1 reads LGHDT; CDR2 reads YNNKEL (reference sequence). The CDR3 is made up of 14 amino acids. Losses at the gene ends were 3 bases for V and 6 bases for J; bases not matched to a gene: 5. CDR3 protein: CASSHKGGGQPQHF. The CDR3 DNA follows: TGTGCCAGCAGCCATAAAGGGGGCGGTCAGCCCCAGCATTTT.

This clonotype turned up a few times. A much larger clonotype is one base distant, so this may be a read error. The CDR3 nucleotides are TGTGCCAGCAGCTTATGCTGCAATCAGCCCCAGCATTTT. Its protein is CASSLCCNQPQHF. V usage is TRBV11-3 and J usage is TRBJ1-5; no reliable D call. Germline V CDR1 and CDR2: SGHNT, YENEEA. V was trimmed by 2 bases and J by 2 bases, leaving 4 bases between them. This CDR3 spans 13 amino acids.

This clonotype was counted only a few times. The chain recombines TRBV12-3 or TRBV12-4 with TRBJ2-1; maybe TRBD1 (5 bases). Trimming shortened V by 2 bases and J by 4 bases, and 9 bases separated the two germline ends. CDR3 length: 14 residues. The CDR3 DNA sequence: TGTGCCAGCAGTTTACCCCAGGGTTACAATGAGCAGTTCTTC. It is translated as CASSLPQGYNEQFF.

This clonotype was seen repeatedly, ten times or more. The rearrangement joins TRBV20-1 to TRBJ2-3, with D possibly being TRBD2 (5 bases). CDR3 size: 16 residues. Per the germline V gene, CDR1 is DFQATT and CDR2 is SNEGSKA (reference sequence). Deletions cut 2 bases from V and 3 bases from J, with 18 bases between. CDR3 protein: CSARFRTRAGTDTQYF. In DNA form, the CDR3 reads TGCAGTGCTAGATTCCGGACGCGGGCCGGGACAGATACGCAGTATTTT.

This clonotype was observed at least ten times. This chain connects TRBV24-1 to TRBJ2-3; a possible D gene is TRBD2 (6 bases). From germline, CDR1 is KGHDR and CDR2 SFDVKD. The CDR3 is made up of 15 amino acids. Deletions cut 9 bases from V and 5 bases from J, with 20 bases between. This CDR3 reads CATSLRGSGEDTQYF. CDR3 DNA: TGTGCCACCTCTTTACGGGGGTCCGGGGAAGATACGCAGTATTTT.

This clonotype is labeled medium-sized. The chain employs TRBV20-1 and TRBJ1-2, with 8 bases matching TRBD1. V dropped 6 bases and J dropped 1; count of bases not matched to a gene: 4. Germline lookup yields CDR1 DFQATT and CDR2 SNEGSKA (reference sequence). This CDR3 is 13 amino acids long. CDR3 loop: CSAPGQVNYGYTF. The CDR3 region has the DNA TGCAGTGCCCCGGGACAGGTTAACTATGGCTACACCTTC.

This clonotype has ten or more counts. J is TRBJ2-5 and V is TRBV4-1; D remains unclear. The CDR3 totals 13 residues. The V and J ends lost 0 bases and 6 bases respectively, with 8 bases between them. Germline loops: CDR1 MGHRA, CDR2 YSYEKL. This chain's CDR3 is CASSQELGQTQYF. The CDR3 DNA reads TGCGCCAGCAGCCAAGAACTCGGACAGACCCAGTACTTC.

This clonotype was seen ten or more times. This chain uses TRBV20-1 with TRBJ1-4; a possible D gene is TRBD1 (5 bases). V was pared by 2 bases and J by 3 bases, with 19 bases between. Germline V lookup: CDR1 DFQATT, CDR2 SNEGSKA (reference sequence). The CDR3 covers 17 residues. CDR3 residues: CSARPVKGQGANEKLFF. DNA for the CDR3: TGCAGTGCTAGACCCGTAAAAGGCCAGGGCGCTAATGAAAAACTGTTTTTT.

This clonotype was seen many times. The chain joins TRBV10-3 to TRBJ2-3, with 8 nucleotides matching TRBD2. V shed 5 bases and J 0 bases; nucleotides not matched to a gene: 7. CDR3 length: 16 residues. Germline V gene sequence: CDR1 ENHRY, CDR2 SYGVKD. CDR3 amino acids: CAISKSGLASTDTQYF. The CDR3 DNA sequence: TGTGCCATCAGTAAAAGCGGACTAGCTAGCACAGATACGCAGTATTTT.

This clonotype occurred a few times. The J gene is TRBJ1-5, the V gene TRBV12-3 or TRBV12-4, with 9 nucleotides matching TRBD1. CDR3 length: 15 amino acids. Trimming cost V 6 bases and J 6 bases; bases outside gene matches: 9. For the CDR3, the DNA is TGTGCCAGCAGCCTGGGGACAGGGCTAGTTCAGCCCCAGCATTTT. This encodes CASSLGTGLVQPQHF.

This clonotype has ten or more counts. The chain has TRBV7-2 and TRBJ1-5, with D tentatively TRBD1 (6 bases). V was clipped by 7 bases and J by 2 bases, with 15 bases between them. This CDR3 has 15 residues. Germline V gives CDR1 SGHTA, CDR2 FQGNSA. CDR3 in amino acids: CASTLKDSRNQPQHF. The CDR3 DNA follows: TGTGCCAGCACATTAAAGGACAGTCGCAATCAGCCCCAGCATTTT.

Many counts were recorded for this clonotype. V usage is TRBV5-1 and J usage is TRBJ2-1; 9 nucleotides match TRBD2. This CDR3 spans 16 amino acids. CDR1 is SGHRS and CDR2 is YFSETQ in the germline V gene. Trimming removed 4 bases from V and 8 bases from J; junction bases left unmatched: 13. CDR3 in DNA: TGCGCCAGCAGCAGGAAGGCTAGCGGGATAGGTGATGAGCAGTTCTTC. Amino acid sequence: CASSRKASGIGDEQFF. The full variable domain, with the rest looked up from reference TRBV5-1 and TRBJ2-1, is KAGVTQTPRYLIKTRGQQVTLSCSPISGHRSVSWYQQTPGQGLQFLFEYFSETQRNKGNFPGRFSGRQFSNSRSEMNVSTLELGDSALYLCASSRKASGIGDEQFFGPGTRLTVL.

This clonotype was observed at least ten times. This chain links TRBV3-1 with TRBJ1-4; 7 bases line up with TRBD1. Germline V gives CDR1 LGHDT, CDR2 YNNKEL (reference sequence). The CDR3 totals 15 residues. Losses at the gene ends were 1 base for V and 4 bases for J; bases not matched to a gene: 3. The CDR3 protein is CASSQGGQFNEKLFF. The DNA for the CDR3 is TGTGCCAGCAGCCAAGGGGGACAGTTTAATGAAAAACTGTTTTTT.

This clonotype has a count of ten or more. This rearrangement joins TRBV12-5 to TRBJ1-1, with unresolved D. The V end lost 4 bases, the J end lost 2 bases, and 14 bases lay between the germline ends. The CDR3 spans 15 residues. CDR1 is LGHNT and CDR2 is FRNRAP in the germline V gene. CDR3 DNA: TGTGCTAGTGGTTCCGCCATTTCTGGTAACACTGAAGCTTTCTTT. Amino acid sequence: CASGSAISGNTEAFF.

The chain links TRBV20-1 to TRBJ2-6; D might be TRBD2 (7 bases). Trimming removed 3 bases from V and 4 bases from J, with 13 bases in between. Germline V gene lookup returns CDR1 DFQATT and CDR2 SNEGSKA (reference sequence). CDR3 length: 15 amino acids. As DNA, the CDR3 is TGCAGTGCTAGCCCGGGGGGCTCCGGGGCCAACGTCCTGACTTTC. It translates to CSASPGGSGANVLTF.

The sample holds many counts of this clonotype. The chain has TRBV20-1 and TRBJ2-7, with 10 bases fitting TRBD2. The V gene end was trimmed by 5 bases and the J gene end by 4 bases; junction bases not matched to a gene: 5. The CDR3 runs to 13 residues. Germline CDR1 DFQATT, CDR2 SNEGSKA (reference sequence). CDR3 nucleotides: TGCAGTGCTCCACTAGCGGGGACGTACGAGCAGTACTTC. It specifies CSAPLAGTYEQYF.

This clonotype appeared many times. This chain links TRBV5-1 with TRBJ2-6; the D is unclear. Deletions cut 4 bases from V and 0 bases from J, with 5 bases between. The CDR3 contains 14 residues. Germline loops: CDR1 SGHRS, CDR2 YFSETQ. CDR3 nucleotides: TGCGCCAGCAGCCCGGGCTCTGGGGCCAACGTCCTGACTTTC. Its protein product is CASSPGSGANVLTF. Full variable domain (missing parts from reference TRBV5-1 and TRBJ2-6): KAGVTQTPRYLIKTRGQQVTLSCSPISGHRSVSWYQQTPGQGLQFLFEYFSETQRNKGNFPGRFSGRQFSNSRSEMNVSTLELGDSALYLCASSPGSGANVLTFGAGSRLTVL.

This clonotype was counted many times. As DNA, the CDR3 is TGTGCCAGCAGCCTACCTAGACTAGCGACGCAGTATTTT. Its translation is CASSLPRLATQYF. The rearrangement uses TRBV7-2 and TRBJ2-3, with 8 positions matching TRBD2. The CDR3 is 13 amino acids. V lost 5 bases and J lost 9; bases outside the gene matches: 7. Germline-derived CDR1 and CDR2 are SGHTA and FQGNSA.